This T cell receptor (beta chain) appears in the sequencing data of a study of CD8+ T cells in alopecia areata. V was pared by 5 bases and J by 0 bases, with 2 bases of the junction left unmatched. The germline gives CDR1 SGHAT, CDR2 FQNNGV. This CDR3 region has 17 residues. Treatment described: oral pan-JAK inhibitor, 5-10 mg twice daily. Following RNA extraction, reverse transcription yielded cDNA that acted as the sequencing template. The data were produced by immunoSEQ multiplex PCR, yet TCRdb's version contains in-frame clones alone and is incomplete. The sample contains 150,000 or so clones, around 71% of which appear only once.

The source material was CD4+ T cells sorted from blood, sampled at week 4, from a patient treated with tofacitinib. V gene TRBV11-2 combines with J gene TRBJ2-2, with 14 bases matching TRBD2. This TCR was recovered from a human donor with alopecia areata. The CDR3 sequence: CASSRTSGGTNTGELFF. CDR3 DNA sequence: TGTGCCAGCAGCAGGACTAGCGGGGGGACGAACACCGGGGAGCTGTTTTTT.